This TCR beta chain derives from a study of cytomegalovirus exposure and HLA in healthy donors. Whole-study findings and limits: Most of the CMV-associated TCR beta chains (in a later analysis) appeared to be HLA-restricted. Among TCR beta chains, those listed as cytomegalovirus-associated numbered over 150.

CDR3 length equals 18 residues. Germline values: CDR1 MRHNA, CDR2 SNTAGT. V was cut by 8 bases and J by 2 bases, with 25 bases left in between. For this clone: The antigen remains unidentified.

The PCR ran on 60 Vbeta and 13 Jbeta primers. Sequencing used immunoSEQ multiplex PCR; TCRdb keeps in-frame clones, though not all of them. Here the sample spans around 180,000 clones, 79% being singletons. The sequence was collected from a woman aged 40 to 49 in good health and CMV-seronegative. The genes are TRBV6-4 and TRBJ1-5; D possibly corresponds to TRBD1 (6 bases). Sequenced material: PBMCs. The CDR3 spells CASGWPLTGPRRNQPQHF. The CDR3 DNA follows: TGTGCCAGCGGATGGCCCCTTACAGGGCCCCGTCGCAATCAGCCCCAGCATTTT.